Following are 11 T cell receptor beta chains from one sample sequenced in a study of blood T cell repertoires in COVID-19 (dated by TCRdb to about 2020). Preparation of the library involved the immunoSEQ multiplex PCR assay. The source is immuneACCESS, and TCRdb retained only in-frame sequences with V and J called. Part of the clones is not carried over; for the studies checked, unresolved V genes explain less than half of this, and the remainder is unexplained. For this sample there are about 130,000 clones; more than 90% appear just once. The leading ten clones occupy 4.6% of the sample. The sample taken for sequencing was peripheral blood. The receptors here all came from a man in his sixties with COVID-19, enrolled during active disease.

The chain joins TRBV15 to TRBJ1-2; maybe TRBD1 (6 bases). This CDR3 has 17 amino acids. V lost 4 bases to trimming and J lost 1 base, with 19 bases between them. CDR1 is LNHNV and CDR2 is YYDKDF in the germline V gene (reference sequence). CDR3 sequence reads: CATSTSPPGQLNYGYTF. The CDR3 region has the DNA TGTGCCACCAGCACCTCCCCTCCGGGACAACTTAACTATGGCTACACCTTC.

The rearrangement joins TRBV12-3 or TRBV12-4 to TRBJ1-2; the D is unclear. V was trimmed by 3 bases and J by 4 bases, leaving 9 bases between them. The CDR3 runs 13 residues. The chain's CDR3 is CASSFQEGYGYTF. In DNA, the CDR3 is TGTGCCAGCAGTTTTCAGGAAGGCTATGGCTACACCTTC.

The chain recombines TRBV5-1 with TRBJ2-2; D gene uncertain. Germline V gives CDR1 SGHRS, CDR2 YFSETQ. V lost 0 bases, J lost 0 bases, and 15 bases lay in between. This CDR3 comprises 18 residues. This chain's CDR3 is CASSLAPEKIANTGELFF. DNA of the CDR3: TGCGCCAGCAGCTTGGCCCCGGAGAAGATCGCGAACACCGGGGAGCTGTTTTTT.

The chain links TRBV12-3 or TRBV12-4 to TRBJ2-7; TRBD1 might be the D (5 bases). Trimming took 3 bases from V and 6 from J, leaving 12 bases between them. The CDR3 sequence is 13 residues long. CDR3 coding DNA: TGTGCCAGCAGTTTTCAAGGGGCACGCGAGCAGTACTTC. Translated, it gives CASSFQGAREQYF.

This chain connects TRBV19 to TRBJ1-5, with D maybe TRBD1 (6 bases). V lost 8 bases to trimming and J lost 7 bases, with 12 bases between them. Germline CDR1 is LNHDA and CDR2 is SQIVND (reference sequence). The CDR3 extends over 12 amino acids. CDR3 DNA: TGTGCCAGTTCAGGGGCTGGGCAGCCCCAGCATTTT. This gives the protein CASSGAGQPQHF.

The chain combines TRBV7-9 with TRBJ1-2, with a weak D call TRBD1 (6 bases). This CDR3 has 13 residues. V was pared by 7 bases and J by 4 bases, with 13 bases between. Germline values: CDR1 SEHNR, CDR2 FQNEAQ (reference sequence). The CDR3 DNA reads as TGTGCCAGCACCTCAACAGGGCCCTATGGCTACACCTTC. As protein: CASTSTGPYGYTF.

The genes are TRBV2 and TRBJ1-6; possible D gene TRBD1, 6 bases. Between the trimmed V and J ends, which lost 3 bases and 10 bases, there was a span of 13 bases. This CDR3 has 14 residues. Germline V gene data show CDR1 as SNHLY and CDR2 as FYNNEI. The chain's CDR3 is CASSDNRDRSPLHF. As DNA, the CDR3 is TGTGCCAGCAGTGACAACAGGGATAGGTCACCCCTCCACTTT.

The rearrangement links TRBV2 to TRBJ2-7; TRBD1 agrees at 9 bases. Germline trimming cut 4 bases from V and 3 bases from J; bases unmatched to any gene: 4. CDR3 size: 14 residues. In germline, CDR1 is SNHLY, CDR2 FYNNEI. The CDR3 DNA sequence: TGTGCCAGCAGTGGGACAGGGGAAGGCTACGAGCAGTACTTC. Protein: CASSGTGEGYEQYF.

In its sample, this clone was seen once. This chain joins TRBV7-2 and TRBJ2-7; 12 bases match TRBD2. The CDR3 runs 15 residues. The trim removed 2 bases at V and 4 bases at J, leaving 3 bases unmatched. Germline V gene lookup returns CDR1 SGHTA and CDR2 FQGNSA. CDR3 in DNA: TGTGCCAGCAGCTTACTAGCGGGAGGGATTTACGAGCAGTACTTC. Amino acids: CASSLLAGGIYEQYF. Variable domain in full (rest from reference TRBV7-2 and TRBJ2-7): GAGVSQSPSNKVTEKGKDVELRCDPISGHTALYWYRQSLGQGLEFLIYFQGNSAPDKSGLPSDRFSAERTGGSVSTLTIQRTQQEDSAVYLCASSLLAGGIYEQYFGPGTRLTVT.

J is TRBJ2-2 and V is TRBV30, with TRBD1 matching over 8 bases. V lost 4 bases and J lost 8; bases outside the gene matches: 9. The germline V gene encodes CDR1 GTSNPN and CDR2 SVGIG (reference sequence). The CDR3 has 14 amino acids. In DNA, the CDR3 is TGTGCCTGGACCCGGGACAGACAGGGGGGGGAGCTGTTTTTT. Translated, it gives CAWTRDRQGGELFF.

CDR3 DNA: TGTGCCAGCAGCAAGGATAGCGGGAGTTCCTACAATGAGCAGTTCTTC. Translated, it gives CASSKDSGSSYNEQFF. This chain uses TRBV7-2 with TRBJ2-1; TRBD2 agrees at 9 bases. The germline gives CDR1 SGHTA, CDR2 FQGNSA. The CDR3 totals 16 residues. Unmatched junction bases numbered 6, after V lost 5 bases and J lost 1 base.